Presented here are 24 T cell receptor beta chains from one specimen sequenced in a study of T cell responses to AZD1222 COVID-19 vaccine. This table comes from immunoSEQ multiplex PCR, and its TCRdb copy is limited to in-frame clones, with some not included. The table has over 95,000 clones, 91% seen once. The specimen was peripheral blood, collected on day 0 of AZD1222 vaccination. Receptors were obtained from an adult in good health.

The chain uses TRBV11-2 and TRBJ2-7, with D possibly TRBD1 on 6 matching bases. Trimming took 5 bases from V and 2 from J, leaving 7 bases between them. The CDR3 extends over 12 amino acids. Germline values: CDR1 SGHAT, CDR2 FQNNGV. CDR3 nucleotides: TGTGCCAGCAGCCGGACAGCCTACGAGCAGTACTTC. Translating it yields CASSRTAYEQYF.

The chain combines TRBV12-2 with TRBJ2-7; the D call in the table, TRBD1, was not verified against the DNA. TRBV12-2 is a listed pseudogene. This CDR3 region has 14 residues. The CDR3 here is CASRLAGTLYEQYF. The CDR3 nucleotides are TGTGCAAGTCGCTTAGCCGGGACACTCTACGAGCAGTACTTC.

This clone was detected once. This chain uses TRBV10-3 with TRBJ2-7; a weak D match, TRBD2 (5 bases). The germline V gene encodes CDR1 ENHRY and CDR2 SYGVKD. The CDR3 covers 14 residues. Between the trimmed V and J ends, which lost 4 bases and 0 bases, there was a span of 10 bases. The CDR3 nucleotides read TGTGCCATCAGTGTCGTGGCGGGCTCCTACGAGCAGTACTTC. This translates into CAISVVAGSYEQYF.

The V call is TRBV3-1 (or the pseudogene TRBV3-2), the J call TRBJ2-3; D is perhaps TRBD1 (5 bases). The germline gives CDR1 LGHDT, CDR2 YNNKEL (reference sequence). Between the trimmed V and J ends, which lost 0 bases and 3 bases, there was a span of 16 bases. CDR3 length: 17 amino acids. The CDR3 reads CASSQDPAGSQTDTQYF. CDR3 DNA: TGTGCCAGCAGCCAAGATCCTGCAGGGTCCCAAACAGATACGCAGTATTTT.

The V call is TRBV3-1 (or the pseudogene TRBV3-2), the J call TRBJ1-1, with D possibly TRBD1 on 6 matching bases. The CDR3 sequence is 16 residues long. Germline assignment: CDR1 LGHDT and CDR2 YNNKEL (reference sequence). V was clipped by 4 bases and J by 0 bases, with 15 bases between them. CDR3 region: CASSRRGGIMNTEAFF. The CDR3 nucleotides are TGTGCCAGCAGCCGGAGGGGGGGGATCATGAACACTGAAGCTTTCTTT.

This chain connects TRBV12-3 or TRBV12-4 to TRBJ2-1; D gene uncertain. V lost 3 bases to trimming and J lost 6 bases, with 3 bases between them. CDR3 length: 11 amino acids. In DNA form, the CDR3 reads TGTGCCAGCAGTTTGCGCAATGAGCAGTTCTTC. It codes for CASSLRNEQFF.

Written as DNA, the CDR3 is TGTGCCAGCAGCTGGGGGTCGGGACAAGAGACCCAGTACTTC. Translating gives CASSWGSGQETQYF. This chain links TRBV7-9 with TRBJ2-5; TRBD1 or TRBD2 may be the D gene (5 bases each). Trimming stripped 4 bases from V and 2 bases from J, with 11 bases between. The germline V gene has CDR1 SEHNR and CDR2 FQNEAQ (reference sequence). The CDR3 contains 14 residues.

The chain joins TRBV5-4 to TRBJ2-1; possibly TRBD2 for D (5 bases). In germline, CDR1 is SGHNT, CDR2 YYREEE (reference sequence). The V end lost 4 bases, the J end lost 8 bases, and 13 bases lay between the germline ends. The CDR3 contains 13 residues. The CDR3 here is CASSLVLAYEQFF. CDR3 bases: TGTGCCAGCAGCCTAGTCCTAGCATATGAGCAGTTCTTC.

This clone was seen only a few times. The V gene is TRBV5-1, the J gene TRBJ1-1, with a possible D match to TRBD1 (5 bases). This CDR3 comprises 15 residues. Germline values: CDR1 SGHRS, CDR2 YFSETQ. Trimming removed 0 bases from V and 6 bases from J, with 15 bases in between. This CDR3 reads CASSLAHGGFSEAFF. CDR3 DNA: TGCGCCAGCAGCTTGGCCCATGGGGGTTTCTCTGAAGCTTTCTTT.

V is TRBV28 and J is TRBJ2-3; weak D call: TRBD2 (5 bases). The CDR3 totals 16 residues. Germline V gene lookup returns CDR1 MDHEN and CDR2 SYDVKM. The ends were cut back, 5 bases at V and 4 bases at J, with 19 bases in the middle. The DNA of the CDR3 is TGTGCCAGCAGTCTCTCAACGGGCGGGTCGGCAGATACGCAGTATTTT. As protein: CASSLSTGGSADTQYF.

The chain recombines TRBV6-1 with TRBJ2-2; D may match TRBD1 or TRBD2 (5 bases each). Trimming left V 0 bases short and J 0 bases short, with 11 bases between. Germline V lookup: CDR1 MNHNS, CDR2 SASEGT. The CDR3 runs to 17 residues. CDR3 region: CASSEAWGKPNTGELFF. In nucleotides, the CDR3 is TGTGCCAGCAGTGAAGCATGGGGGAAACCGAACACCGGGGAGCTGTTTTTT.

The CDR3 DNA is TGTGCCAGCAGCTTACAGGGGAGGCATGAGCAGTTCTTC. Translation gives CASSLQGRHEQFF. The genes are TRBV7-3 and TRBJ2-1; D may match TRBD1 or TRBD2 (6 bases each). The CDR3 length is 13 residues. V was shortened by 2 bases and J by 8 bases, with 10 bases between the two germline ends. Germline V CDR1 and CDR2: SGHTA, FQGTGA.

The chain carries TRBV11-3 and TRBJ1-1, with D perhaps TRBD1 (5 bases). Trimming pared 5 bases from V and 1 base from J, leaving 11 bases between. This CDR3 has 14 amino acids. Looked up from germline, CDR1 is SGHNT and CDR2 is YENEEA. The CDR3: CASSPRGRNTEAFF. DNA for the CDR3: TGTGCCAGCAGCCCGAGGGGCCGGAACACTGAAGCTTTCTTT.

The V call is TRBV28, the J call TRBJ2-7, with D possibly TRBD1 on 5 matching bases. This CDR3 is 14 amino acids long. The V end was cut by 6 bases, the J end by 1 base, with 13 bases between. Germline V gene data show CDR1 as MDHEN and CDR2 as SYDVKM. The CDR3 loop reads CASSLPTASYEQYF. The CDR3 bases are TGTGCCAGCAGCCTACCGACAGCTTCCTACGAGCAGTACTTC.

The rearrangement joins TRBV5-1 to TRBJ2-7; the D gene is possibly TRBD2 (6 bases). Per germline, CDR1 SGHRS and CDR2 YFSETQ. CDR3 size: 13 residues. Trimming took 2 bases from V and 7 from J, leaving 13 bases between them. CDR3 DNA sequence: TGCGCCAGCAGCTTCCAGGGCGGGGAAGAGCAGTACTTC. Its translation: CASSFQGGEEQYF.

This clone was found once. The chain employs TRBV28 and TRBJ2-7; D perhaps matches TRBD2 (6 bases). Germline V lookup: CDR1 MDHEN, CDR2 SYDVKM. The germline V and J ends were trimmed by 9 bases and 4 bases, with 16 bases remaining between them. The CDR3 has 13 residues. The CDR3 spells CASTTVGGYEQYF. CDR3 coding DNA: TGTGCCAGTACAACTGTGGGAGGATACGAGCAGTACTTC.

The rearrangement uses TRBV6-5 and TRBJ1-5; possibly TRBD1 for D (6 bases). The CDR3 runs to 14 residues. Germline values: CDR1 MNHEY, CDR2 SVGAGI. Trimming pared 7 bases from V and 3 bases from J, leaving 13 bases between. CDR3 loop: CASTRGAINQPQHF. CDR3 sequence (DNA): TGTGCCAGCACCAGGGGAGCAATCAATCAGCCCCAGCATTTT.

The V gene is TRBV5-1, the J gene TRBJ1-1; 9 nucleotides agree with TRBD1. CDR1 SGHRS and CDR2 YFSETQ come from the germline V gene. CDR3 length equals 15 residues. J was trimmed by 1 base and V by 4 bases; bases with no gene match: 5. CDR3 protein: CASSNGQGRNTEAFF. The CDR3, as DNA: TGCGCCAGCAGCAATGGACAGGGGAGGAACACTGAAGCTTTCTTT.

The chain links TRBV10-3 to TRBJ1-5; 8 bases are shared with TRBD1. Trimming cost V 0 bases and J 6 bases; bases outside gene matches: 4. The CDR3 consists of 15 residues. Germline V CDR1 and CDR2: ENHRY, SYGVKD. This CDR3 is CAISESGQGRQPQHF. The CDR3 DNA sequence: TGTGCCATCAGTGAGTCTGGACAGGGACGTCAGCCCCAGCATTTT.

The V gene is TRBV9, the J gene TRBJ1-4, with D possibly matching TRBD1 (6 bases). The CDR3 spans 15 residues. CDR1 and CDR2 (germline): SGDLS, YYNGEE. V was pared by 4 bases and J by 8 bases, with 18 bases between. The CDR3 DNA follows: TGTGCCAGCAGCCCAACAGGGAATCCGGGAGAAAAACTGTTTTTT. This translates into CASSPTGNPGEKLFF.

A remark on this clone: In the same sample, other DNA sequences code for this CDR3. CDR3 in amino acids: CASSLGTGRDGYTF. CDR3 sequence (DNA): TGTGCCAGCAGCTTGGGGACAGGGAGAGATGGCTACACCTTC. V usage is TRBV7-3 and J usage is TRBJ1-2; the match to TRBD1 covers 9 bases. CDR3 length: 14 amino acids. The V segment lost 3 bases and the J segment 6 bases; nucleotides outside the gene matches: 5. CDR1 SGHTA and CDR2 FQGTGA come from the germline V gene. Based on the CDR3 plus reference TRBV7-3 and TRBJ1-2, the full variable domain is GAGVSQTPSNKVTEKGKYVELRCDPISGHTALYWYRQSLGQGPEFLIYFQGTGAADDSGLPNDRFFAVRPEGSVSTLKIQRTERGDSAVYLCASSLGTGRDGYTFGSGTRLTVV.

This chain links TRBV5-1 with TRBJ2-3, with 9 bases aligning to TRBD1. CDR1 and CDR2 (germline): SGHRS, YFSETQ. Trimming removed 4 bases from V and 3 bases from J; junction bases left unmatched: 3. The CDR3 runs to 14 residues. Here the CDR3 reads CASSRGQGTDTQYF. DNA of the CDR3: TGCGCCAGCAGCAGAGGACAGGGGACAGATACGCAGTATTTT.

The CDR3 reads CASKRGDQETQYF. CDR3 DNA: TGTGCCAGCAAGCGAGGGGACCAAGAGACCCAGTACTTC. The chain links TRBV12-3 or TRBV12-4 to TRBJ2-5; D may match TRBD1 or TRBD2 (5 bases each). The CDR3 spans 13 residues. Trimming took off 7 bases at V and 0 bases at J, with 9 bases between the two ends.

The chain carries TRBV7-2 and TRBJ1-3; D unresolved. CDR1 and CDR2 (germline): SGHTA, FQGNSA. V lost 5 bases and J 4 bases, leaving 9 bases between the germline ends. This CDR3 has 13 residues. The CDR3 DNA reads as TGTGCCAGCAGCCAAATTAACGGAAACACCATATATTTT. Its translation: CASSQINGNTIYF. Combining the CDR3 with reference TRBV7-2 and TRBJ1-3 gives the whole variable domain GAGVSQSPSNKVTEKGKDVELRCDPISGHTALYWYRQSLGQGLEFLIYFQGNSAPDKSGLPSDRFSAERTGGSVSTLTIQRTQQEDSAVYLCASSQINGNTIYFGEGSWLTVV.